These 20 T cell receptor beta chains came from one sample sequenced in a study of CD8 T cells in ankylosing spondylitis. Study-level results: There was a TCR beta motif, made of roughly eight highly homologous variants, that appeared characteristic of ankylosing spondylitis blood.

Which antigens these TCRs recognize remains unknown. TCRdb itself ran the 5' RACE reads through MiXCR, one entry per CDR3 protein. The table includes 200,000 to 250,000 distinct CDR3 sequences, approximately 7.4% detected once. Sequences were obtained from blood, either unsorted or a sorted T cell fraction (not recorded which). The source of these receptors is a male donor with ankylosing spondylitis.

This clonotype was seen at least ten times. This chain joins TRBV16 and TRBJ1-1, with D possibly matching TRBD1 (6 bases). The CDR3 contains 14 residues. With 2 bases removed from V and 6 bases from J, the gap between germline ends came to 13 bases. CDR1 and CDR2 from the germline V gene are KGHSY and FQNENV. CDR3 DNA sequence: TGTGCCAGCAGCCAAGGGGGGCTGAAGCCTGAAGCTTTCTTT. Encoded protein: CASSQGGLKPEAFF.

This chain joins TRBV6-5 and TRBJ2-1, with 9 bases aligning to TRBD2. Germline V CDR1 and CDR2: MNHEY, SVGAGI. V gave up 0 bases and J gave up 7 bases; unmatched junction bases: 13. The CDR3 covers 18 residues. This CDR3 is CASSYSTSVAGEGNEQFF. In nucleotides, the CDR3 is TGTGCCAGCAGTTACTCGACATCCGTAGCGGGAGAGGGTAATGAGCAGTTCTTC.

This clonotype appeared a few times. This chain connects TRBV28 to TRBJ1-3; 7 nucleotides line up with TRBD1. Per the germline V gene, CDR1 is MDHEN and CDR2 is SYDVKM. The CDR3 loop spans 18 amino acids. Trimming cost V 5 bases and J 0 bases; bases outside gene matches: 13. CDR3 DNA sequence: TGTGCCAGCAGTCTGTATATGGGGGGACAGAGCTCTGGAAACACCATATATTTT. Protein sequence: CASSLYMGGQSSGNTIYF.

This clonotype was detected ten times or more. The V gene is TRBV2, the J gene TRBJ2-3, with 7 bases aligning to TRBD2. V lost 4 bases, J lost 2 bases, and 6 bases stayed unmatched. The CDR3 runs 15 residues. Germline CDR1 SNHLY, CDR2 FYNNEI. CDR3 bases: TGTGCCAGCAGTGGCGAGCGGGGAATCACAGATACGCAGTATTTT. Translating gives CASSGERGITDTQYF.

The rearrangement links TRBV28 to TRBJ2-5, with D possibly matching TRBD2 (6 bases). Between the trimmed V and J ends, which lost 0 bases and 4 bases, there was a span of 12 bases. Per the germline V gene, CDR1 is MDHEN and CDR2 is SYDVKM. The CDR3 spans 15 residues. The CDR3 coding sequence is TGTGCCAGCAGTTTATGGGACACGGAGGGAGAGACCCAGTACTTC. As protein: CASSLWDTEGETQYF.

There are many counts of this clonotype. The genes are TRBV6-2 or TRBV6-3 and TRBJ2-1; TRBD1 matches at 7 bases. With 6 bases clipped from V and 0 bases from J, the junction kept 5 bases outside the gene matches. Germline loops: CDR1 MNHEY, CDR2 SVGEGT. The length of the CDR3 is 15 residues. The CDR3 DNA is TGTGCCAGCAGAAGTGACAGGGACTCCTACAATGAGCAGTTCTTC. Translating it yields CASRSDRDSYNEQFF.

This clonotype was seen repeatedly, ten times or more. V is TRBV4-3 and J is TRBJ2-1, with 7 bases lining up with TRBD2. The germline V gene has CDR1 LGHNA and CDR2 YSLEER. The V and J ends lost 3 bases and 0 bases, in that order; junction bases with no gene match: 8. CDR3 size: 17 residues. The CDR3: CASSQTSAGSSYNEQFF. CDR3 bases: TGCGCCAGCAGCCAGACGTCAGCGGGGAGCTCCTACAATGAGCAGTTCTTC.

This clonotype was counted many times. The CDR3 region has the DNA TGTGCCACCAGTACAAGGGGGGAGCAGTACTTC. This gives the protein CATSTRGEQYF. This rearrangement joins TRBV24-1 to TRBJ2-7, with D possibly being TRBD1 (6 bases). The ends were cut back, 6 bases at V and 7 bases at J, with 9 bases in the middle. The CDR3 runs to 11 residues. From germline, CDR1 is KGHDR and CDR2 SFDVKD.

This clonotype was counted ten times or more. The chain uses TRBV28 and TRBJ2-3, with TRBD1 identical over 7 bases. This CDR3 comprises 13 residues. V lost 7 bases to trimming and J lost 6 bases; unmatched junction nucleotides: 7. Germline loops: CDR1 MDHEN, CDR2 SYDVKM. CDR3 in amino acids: CASMRQGIDTQYF. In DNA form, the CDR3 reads TGTGCCAGCATGCGACAGGGAATCGATACGCAGTATTTT. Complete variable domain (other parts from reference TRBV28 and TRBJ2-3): DVKVTQSSRYLVKRTGEKVFLECVQDMDHENMFWYRQDPGLGLRLIYFSYDVKMKEKGDIPEGYSVSREKKERFSLILESASTNQTSMYLCASMRQGIDTQYFGPGTRLTVL.

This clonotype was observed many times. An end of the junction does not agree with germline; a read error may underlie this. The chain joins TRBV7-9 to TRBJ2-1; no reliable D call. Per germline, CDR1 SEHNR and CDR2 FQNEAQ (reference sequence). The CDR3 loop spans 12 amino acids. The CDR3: CASSLELIFFIF. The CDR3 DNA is TGTGCCAGCAGCTTAGAACTGATATTTTTCATCTTC.

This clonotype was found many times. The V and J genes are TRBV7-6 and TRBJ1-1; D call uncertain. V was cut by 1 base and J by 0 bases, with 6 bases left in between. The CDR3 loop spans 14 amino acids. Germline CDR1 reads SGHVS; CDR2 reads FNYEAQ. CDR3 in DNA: TGTGCCAGCAGCTTAGACACGGTGAACACTGAAGCTTTCTTT. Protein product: CASSLDTVNTEAFF.

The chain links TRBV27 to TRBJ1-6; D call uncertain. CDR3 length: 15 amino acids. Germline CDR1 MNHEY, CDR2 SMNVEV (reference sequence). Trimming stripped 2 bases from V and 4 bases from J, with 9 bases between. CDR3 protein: CASSLQADYNSPLHF. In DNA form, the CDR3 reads TGTGCCAGCAGTTTACAGGCAGATTATAATTCACCCCTCCACTTT.

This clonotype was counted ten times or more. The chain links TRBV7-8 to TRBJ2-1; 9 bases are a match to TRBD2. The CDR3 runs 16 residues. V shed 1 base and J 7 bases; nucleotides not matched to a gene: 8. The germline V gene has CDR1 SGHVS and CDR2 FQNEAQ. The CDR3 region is CASSLDPSGVLNEQFF. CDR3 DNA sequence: TGTGCCAGCAGCTTAGATCCTAGCGGGGTGTTAAATGAGCAGTTCTTC. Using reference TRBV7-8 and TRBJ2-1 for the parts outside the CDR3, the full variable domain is GAGVSQSPRYKVAKRGQDVALRCDPISGHVSLFWYQQALGQGPEFLTYFQNEAQLDKSGLPSDRFFAERPEGSVSTLKIQRTQQEDSAVYLCASSLDPSGVLNEQFFGPGTRLTVL.

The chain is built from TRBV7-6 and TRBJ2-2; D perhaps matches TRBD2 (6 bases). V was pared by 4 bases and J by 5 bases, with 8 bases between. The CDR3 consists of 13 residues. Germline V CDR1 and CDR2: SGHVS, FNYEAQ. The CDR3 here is CASSSGRTGELFF. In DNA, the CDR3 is TGTGCCAGCAGCTCCGGGAGAACCGGGGAGCTGTTTTTT.

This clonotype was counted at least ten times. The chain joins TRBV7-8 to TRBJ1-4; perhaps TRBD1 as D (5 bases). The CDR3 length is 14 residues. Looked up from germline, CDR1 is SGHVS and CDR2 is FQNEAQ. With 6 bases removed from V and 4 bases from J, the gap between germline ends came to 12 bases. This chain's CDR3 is CASSQDTYNEKLFF. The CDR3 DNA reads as TGTGCCAGCAGTCAGGACACCTATAATGAAAAACTGTTTTTT.

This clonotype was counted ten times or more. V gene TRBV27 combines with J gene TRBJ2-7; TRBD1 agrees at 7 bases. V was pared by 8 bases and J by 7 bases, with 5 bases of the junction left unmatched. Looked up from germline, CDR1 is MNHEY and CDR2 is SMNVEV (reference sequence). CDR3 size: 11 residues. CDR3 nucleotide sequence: TGTGCCAGCCGACAGGGTTGGGAGCAGTACTTC. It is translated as CASRQGWEQYF.

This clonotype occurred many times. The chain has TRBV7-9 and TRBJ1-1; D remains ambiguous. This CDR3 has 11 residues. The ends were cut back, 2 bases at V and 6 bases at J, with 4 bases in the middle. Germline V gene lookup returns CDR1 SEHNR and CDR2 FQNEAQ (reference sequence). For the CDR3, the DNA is TGTGCCAGCAGCTTAAACCCTGAAGCTTTCTTT. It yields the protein CASSLNPEAFF.

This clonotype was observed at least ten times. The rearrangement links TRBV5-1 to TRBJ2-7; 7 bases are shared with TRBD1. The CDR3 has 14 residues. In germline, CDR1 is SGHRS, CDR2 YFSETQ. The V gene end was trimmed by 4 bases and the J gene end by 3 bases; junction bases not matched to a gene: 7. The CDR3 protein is CASSAWTGDYEQYF. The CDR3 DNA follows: TGCGCCAGCAGCGCATGGACAGGAGACTACGAGCAGTACTTC.

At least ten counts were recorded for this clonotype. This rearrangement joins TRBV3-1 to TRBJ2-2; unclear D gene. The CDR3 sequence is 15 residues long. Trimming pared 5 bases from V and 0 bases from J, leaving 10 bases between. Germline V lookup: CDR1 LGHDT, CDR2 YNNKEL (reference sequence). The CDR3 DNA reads TGTGCCAGCAGCGTGACTTTCCCGAACACCGGGGAGCTGTTTTTT. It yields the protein CASSVTFPNTGELFF.

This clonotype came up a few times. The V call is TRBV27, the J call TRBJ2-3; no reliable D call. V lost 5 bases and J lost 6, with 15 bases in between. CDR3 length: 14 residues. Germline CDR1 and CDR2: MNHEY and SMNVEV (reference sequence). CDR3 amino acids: CASSDTPVGDTQYF. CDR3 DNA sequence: TGTGCCAGCAGTGACACCCCAGTTGGGGATACGCAGTATTTT.